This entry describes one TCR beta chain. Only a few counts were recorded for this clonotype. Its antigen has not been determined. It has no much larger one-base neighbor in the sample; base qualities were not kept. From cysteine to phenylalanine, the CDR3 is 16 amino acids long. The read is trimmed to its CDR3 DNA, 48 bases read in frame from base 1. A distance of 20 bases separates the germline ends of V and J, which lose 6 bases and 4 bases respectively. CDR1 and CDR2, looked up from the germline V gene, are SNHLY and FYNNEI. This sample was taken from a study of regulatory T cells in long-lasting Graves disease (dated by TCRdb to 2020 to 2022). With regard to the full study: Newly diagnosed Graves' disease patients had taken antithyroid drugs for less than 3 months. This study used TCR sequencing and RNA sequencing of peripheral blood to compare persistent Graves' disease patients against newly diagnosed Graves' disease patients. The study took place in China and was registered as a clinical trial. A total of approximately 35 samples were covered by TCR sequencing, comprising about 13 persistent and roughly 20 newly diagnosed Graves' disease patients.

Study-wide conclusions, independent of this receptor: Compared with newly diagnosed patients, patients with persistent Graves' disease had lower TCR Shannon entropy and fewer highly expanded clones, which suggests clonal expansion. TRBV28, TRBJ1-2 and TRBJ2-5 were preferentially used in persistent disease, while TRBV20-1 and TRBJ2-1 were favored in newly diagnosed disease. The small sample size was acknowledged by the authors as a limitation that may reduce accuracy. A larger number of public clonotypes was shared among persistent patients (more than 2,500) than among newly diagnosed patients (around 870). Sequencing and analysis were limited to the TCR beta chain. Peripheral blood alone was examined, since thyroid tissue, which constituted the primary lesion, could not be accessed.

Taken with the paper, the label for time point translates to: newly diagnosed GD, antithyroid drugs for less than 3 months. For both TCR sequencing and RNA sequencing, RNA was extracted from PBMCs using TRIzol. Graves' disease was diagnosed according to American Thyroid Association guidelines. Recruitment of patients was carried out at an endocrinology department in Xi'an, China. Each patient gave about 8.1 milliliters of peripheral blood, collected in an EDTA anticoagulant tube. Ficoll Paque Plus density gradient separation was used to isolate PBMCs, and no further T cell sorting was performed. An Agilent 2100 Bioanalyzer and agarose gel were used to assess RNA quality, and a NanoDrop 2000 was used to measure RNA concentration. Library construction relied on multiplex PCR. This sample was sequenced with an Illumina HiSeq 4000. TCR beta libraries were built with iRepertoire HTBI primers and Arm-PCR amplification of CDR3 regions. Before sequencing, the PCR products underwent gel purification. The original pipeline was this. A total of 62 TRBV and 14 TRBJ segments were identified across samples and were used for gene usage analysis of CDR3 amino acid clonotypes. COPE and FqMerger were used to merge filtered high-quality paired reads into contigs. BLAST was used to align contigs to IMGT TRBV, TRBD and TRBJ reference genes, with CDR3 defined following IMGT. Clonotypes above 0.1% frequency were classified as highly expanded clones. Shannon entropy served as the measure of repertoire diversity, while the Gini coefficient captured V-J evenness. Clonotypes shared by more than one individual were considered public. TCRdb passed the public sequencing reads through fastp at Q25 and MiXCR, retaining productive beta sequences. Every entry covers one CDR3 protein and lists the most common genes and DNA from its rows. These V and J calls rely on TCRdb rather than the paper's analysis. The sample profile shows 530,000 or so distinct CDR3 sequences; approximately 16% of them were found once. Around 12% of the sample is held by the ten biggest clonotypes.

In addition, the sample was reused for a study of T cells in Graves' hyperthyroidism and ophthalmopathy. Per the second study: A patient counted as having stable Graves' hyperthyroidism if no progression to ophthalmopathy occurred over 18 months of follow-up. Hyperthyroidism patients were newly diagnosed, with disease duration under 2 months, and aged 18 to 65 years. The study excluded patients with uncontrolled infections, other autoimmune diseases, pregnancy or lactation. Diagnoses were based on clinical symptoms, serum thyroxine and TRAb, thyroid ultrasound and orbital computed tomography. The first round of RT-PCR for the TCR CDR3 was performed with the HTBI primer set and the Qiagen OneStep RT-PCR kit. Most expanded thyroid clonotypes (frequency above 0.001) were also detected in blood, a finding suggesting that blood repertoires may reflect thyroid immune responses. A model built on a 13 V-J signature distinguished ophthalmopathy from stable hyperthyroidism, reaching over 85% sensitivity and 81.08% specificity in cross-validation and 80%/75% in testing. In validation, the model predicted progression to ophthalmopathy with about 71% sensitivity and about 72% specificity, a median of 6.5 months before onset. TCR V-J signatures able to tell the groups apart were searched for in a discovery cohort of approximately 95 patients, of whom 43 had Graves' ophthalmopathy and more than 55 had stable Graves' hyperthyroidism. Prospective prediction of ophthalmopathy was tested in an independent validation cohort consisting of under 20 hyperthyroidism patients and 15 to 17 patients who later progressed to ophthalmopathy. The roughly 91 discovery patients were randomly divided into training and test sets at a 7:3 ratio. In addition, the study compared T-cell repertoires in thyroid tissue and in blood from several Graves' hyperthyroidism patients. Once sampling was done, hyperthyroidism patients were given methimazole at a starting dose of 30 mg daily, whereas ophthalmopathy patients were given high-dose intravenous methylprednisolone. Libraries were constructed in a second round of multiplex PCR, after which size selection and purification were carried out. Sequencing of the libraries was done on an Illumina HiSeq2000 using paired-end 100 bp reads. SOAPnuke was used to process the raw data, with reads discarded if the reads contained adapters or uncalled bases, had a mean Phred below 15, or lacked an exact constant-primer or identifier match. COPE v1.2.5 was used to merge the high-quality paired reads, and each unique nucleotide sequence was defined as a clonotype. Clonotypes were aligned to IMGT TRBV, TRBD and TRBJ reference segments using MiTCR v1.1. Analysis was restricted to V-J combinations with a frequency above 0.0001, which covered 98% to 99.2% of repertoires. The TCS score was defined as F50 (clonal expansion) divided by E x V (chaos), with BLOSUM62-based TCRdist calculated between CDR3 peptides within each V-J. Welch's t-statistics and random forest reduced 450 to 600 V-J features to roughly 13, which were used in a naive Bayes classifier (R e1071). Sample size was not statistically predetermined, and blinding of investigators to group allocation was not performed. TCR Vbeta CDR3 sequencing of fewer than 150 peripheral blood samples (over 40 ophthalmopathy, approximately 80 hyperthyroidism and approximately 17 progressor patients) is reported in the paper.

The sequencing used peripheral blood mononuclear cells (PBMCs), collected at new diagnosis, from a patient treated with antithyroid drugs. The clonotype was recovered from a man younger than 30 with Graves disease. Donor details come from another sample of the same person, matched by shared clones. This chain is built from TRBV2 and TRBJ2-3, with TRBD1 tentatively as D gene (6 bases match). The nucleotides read TGTGCCAGCAGCCCTCCAGGGGATCGGATTTCAGATACGCAGTATTTT. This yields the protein CASSPPGDRISDTQYF. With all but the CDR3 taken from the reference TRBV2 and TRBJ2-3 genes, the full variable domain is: EPEVTQTPSHQVTQMGQEVILRCVPISNHLYFYWYRQILGQKVEFLVSFYNNEISEKSEIFDDQFSVERPDGSNFTLKIRSTKLEDSAMYFCASSPPGDRISDTQYFGPGTRLTVL.